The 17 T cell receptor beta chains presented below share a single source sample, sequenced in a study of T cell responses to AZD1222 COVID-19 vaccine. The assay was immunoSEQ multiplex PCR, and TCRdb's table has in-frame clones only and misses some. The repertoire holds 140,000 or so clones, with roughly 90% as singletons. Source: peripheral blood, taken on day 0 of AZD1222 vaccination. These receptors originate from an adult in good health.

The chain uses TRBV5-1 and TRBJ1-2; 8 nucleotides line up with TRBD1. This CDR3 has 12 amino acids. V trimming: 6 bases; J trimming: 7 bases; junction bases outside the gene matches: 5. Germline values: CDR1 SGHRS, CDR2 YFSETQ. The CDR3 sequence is CASKDRDGGYTF. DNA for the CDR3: TGCGCCAGCAAGGACAGGGACGGTGGCTACACCTTC.

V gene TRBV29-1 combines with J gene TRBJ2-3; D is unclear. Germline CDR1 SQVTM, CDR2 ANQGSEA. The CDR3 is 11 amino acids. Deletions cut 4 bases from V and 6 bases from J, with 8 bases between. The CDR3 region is CSVAPGDTQYF. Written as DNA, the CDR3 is TGCAGCGTTGCCCCCGGCGATACGCAGTATTTT.

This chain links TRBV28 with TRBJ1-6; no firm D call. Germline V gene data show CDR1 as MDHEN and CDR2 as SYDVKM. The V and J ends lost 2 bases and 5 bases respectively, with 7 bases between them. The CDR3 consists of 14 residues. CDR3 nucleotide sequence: TGTGCCAGCAGTTTAAGGCAGAATAATTCACCCCTCCACTTT. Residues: CASSLRQNNSPLHF.

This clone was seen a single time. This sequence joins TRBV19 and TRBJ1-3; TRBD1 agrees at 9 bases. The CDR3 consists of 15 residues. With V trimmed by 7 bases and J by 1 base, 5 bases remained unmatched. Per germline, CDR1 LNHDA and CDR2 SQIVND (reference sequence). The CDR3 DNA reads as TGTGCCAGTAAAAGGACAGGGGTTTCTGGAAACACCATATATTTT. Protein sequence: CASKRTGVSGNTIYF. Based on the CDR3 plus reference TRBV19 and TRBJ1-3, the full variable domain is DGGITQSPKYLFRKEGQNVTLSCEQNLNHDAMYWYRQDPGQGLRLIYYSQIVNDFQKGDIAEGYSVSREKKESFPLTVTSAQKNPTAFYLCASKRTGVSGNTIYFGEGSWLTVV.

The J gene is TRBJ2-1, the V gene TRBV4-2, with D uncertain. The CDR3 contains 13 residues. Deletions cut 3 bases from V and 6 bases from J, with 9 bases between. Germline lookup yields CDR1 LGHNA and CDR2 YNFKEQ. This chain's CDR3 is CASSHEPANEQFF. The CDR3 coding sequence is TGTGCCAGCAGCCATGAGCCGGCCAATGAGCAGTTCTTC.

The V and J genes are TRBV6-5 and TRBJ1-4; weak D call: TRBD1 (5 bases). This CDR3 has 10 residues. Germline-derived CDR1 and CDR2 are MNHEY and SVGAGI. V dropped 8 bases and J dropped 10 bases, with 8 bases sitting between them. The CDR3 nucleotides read TGTGCCAGCGCAGACAGAAAACTGTTTTTT. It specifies CASADRKLFF.

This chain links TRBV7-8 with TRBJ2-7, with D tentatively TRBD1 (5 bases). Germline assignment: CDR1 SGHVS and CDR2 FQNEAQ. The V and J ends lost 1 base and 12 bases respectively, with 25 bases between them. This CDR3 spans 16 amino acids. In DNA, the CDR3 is TGTGCCAGCAGCTTAGAGATCCCCTCGGTTGCAGGGTCAACGTACTTC. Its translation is CASSLEIPSVAGSTYF.

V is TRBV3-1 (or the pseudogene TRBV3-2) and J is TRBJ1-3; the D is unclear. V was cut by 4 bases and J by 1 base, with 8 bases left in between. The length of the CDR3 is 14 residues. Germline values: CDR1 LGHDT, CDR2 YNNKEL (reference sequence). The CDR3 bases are TGTGCCAGCAGCCCAGCGGTATCTGGAAACACCATATATTTT. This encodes CASSPAVSGNTIYF.

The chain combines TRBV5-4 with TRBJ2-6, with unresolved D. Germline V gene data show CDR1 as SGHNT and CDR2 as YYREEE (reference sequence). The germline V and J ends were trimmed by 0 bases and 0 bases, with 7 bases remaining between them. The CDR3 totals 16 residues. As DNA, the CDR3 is TGTGCCAGCAGCTTGGACGTAGTCTCTGGGGCCAACGTCCTGACTTTC. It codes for CASSLDVVSGANVLTF.

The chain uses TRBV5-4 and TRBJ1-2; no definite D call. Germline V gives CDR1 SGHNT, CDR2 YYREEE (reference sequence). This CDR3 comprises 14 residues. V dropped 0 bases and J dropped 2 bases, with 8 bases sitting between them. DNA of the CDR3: TGTGCCAGCAGCTTGGATGTAGCGAACTATGGCTACACCTTC. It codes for CASSLDVANYGYTF.

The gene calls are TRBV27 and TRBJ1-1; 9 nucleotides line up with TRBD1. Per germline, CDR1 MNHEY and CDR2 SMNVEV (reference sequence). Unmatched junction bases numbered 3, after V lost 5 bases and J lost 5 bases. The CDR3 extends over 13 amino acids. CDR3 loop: CASSLDRGTEAFF. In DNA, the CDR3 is TGTGCCAGCAGTCTCGACAGGGGGACTGAAGCTTTCTTT.

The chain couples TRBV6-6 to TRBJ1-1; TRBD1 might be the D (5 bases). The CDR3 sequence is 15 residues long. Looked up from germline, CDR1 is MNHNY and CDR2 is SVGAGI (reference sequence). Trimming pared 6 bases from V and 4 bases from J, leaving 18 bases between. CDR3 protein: CASRPGGGMGTEAFF. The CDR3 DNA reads TGTGCCAGCAGGCCTGGGGGGGGGATGGGCACTGAAGCTTTCTTT.

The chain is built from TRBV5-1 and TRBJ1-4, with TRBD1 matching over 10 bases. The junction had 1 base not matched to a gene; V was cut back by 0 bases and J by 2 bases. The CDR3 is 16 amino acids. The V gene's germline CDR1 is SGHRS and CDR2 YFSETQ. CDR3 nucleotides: TGCGCCAGCAGCTTGGGGACAGGGGGGACTAATGAAAAACTGTTTTTT. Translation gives CASSLGTGGTNEKLFF.

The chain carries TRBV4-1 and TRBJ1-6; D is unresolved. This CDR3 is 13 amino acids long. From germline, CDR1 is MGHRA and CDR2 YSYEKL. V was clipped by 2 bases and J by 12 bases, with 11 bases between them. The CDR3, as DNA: TGCGCCAGCAGCCAATGGGAAGCGCAACCCCTCCACTTT. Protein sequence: CASSQWEAQPLHF.

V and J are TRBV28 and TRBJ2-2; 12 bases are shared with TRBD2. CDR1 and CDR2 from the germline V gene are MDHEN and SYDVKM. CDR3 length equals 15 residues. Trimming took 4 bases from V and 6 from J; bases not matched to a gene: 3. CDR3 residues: CASSSTSGGPGELFF. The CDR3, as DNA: TGTGCCAGCAGTTCGACTAGCGGGGGCCCCGGGGAGCTGTTTTTT.

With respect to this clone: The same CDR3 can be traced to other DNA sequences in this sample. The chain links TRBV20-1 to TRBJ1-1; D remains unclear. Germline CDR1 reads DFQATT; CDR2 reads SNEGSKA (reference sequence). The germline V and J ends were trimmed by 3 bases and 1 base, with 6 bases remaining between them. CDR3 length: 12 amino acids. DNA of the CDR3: TGCAGTGCTAGTGTCAGGAACACTGAAGCTTTCTTT. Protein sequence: CSASVRNTEAFF.

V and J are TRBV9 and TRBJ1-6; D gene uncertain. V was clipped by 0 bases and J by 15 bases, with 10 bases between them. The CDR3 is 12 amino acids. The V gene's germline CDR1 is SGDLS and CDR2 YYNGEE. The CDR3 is CASSVDGQLLHF. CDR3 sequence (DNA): TGTGCCAGCAGCGTAGACGGGCAGCTCCTCCACTTT.